One sample yielded the 28 T cell receptor beta chains listed below, sequenced in a study of blood T cell repertoires in COVID-19. Only in-frame clones appear in the TCRdb table, and some are missing; sequencing was by immunoSEQ multiplex PCR. The sample carries about 330,000 clones, 80% to 90% recorded once. Sequenced: PBMCs or T cells enriched from blood (not recorded which). These receptors were obtained from a young man who had recovered from COVID-19.

This clone showed up just once. The chain has TRBV4-2 and TRBJ2-5, with TRBD2 matching 9 bases. The CDR3 contains 15 residues. J lost 5 bases, V lost 3 bases, and 7 bases had no gene match. Germline V lookup: CDR1 LGHNA, CDR2 YNFKEQ. CDR3: CASSHGGGAGETQYF. Here the CDR3 DNA reads TGTGCCAGCAGCCATGGCGGGGGGGCCGGGGAGACCCAGTACTTC.

In its sample, this clone was seen once. The J gene is TRBJ1-5, the V gene TRBV19, with 8 bases that match TRBD1. This CDR3 spans 15 amino acids. CDR1 is LNHDA, CDR2 SQIVND, per germline (reference sequence). V was pared by 5 bases and J by 5 bases, with 8 bases of the junction left unmatched. The CDR3 nucleotides are TGTGCCAGTAGTGCCCAACAGGGGGGGGATCAGCCCCAGCATTTT. Its protein is CASSAQQGGDQPQHF.

The chain uses TRBV15 and TRBJ1-5, with D possibly matching TRBD1 (5 bases). The CDR3 is 14 residues long. Germline assignment: CDR1 LNHNV and CDR2 YYDKDF (reference sequence). Trimming removed 0 bases at V and 7 bases at J, with 10 bases between. The CDR3 sequence is CATSRDRGGQPQHF. CDR3 coding DNA: TGTGCCACCAGCAGAGATCGGGGGGGACAGCCCCAGCATTTT.

This clone was counted only a few times. The V gene is TRBV11-2, the J gene TRBJ1-2; D call uncertain. Germline V gives CDR1 SGHAT, CDR2 FQNNGV. The CDR3 covers 14 residues. V lost 4 bases and J lost 5, with 14 bases in between. In DNA form, the CDR3 reads TGTGCCAGCAGCTCGACCTCGGGGAGATATGGCTACACCTTC. Its translation is CASSSTSGRYGYTF.

This chain uses TRBV4-2 with TRBJ2-7; no definite D call. Looked up from germline, CDR1 is LGHNA and CDR2 is YNFKEQ. Trimming took 1 base from V and 3 from J, leaving 13 bases between them. The CDR3 contains 15 residues. CDR3 sequence reads: CASSQAINGGYEQYF. CDR3 DNA: TGTGCCAGCAGCCAAGCAATTAACGGCGGCTACGAGCAGTACTTC.

This rearrangement joins TRBV28 to TRBJ1-4; 10 nucleotides align to TRBD1. The J segment lost 8 bases and the V segment lost 2 bases, leaving 5 bases of the junction unmatched. CDR1 is MDHEN, CDR2 SYDVKM, per germline. The CDR3 is 15 amino acids. CDR3 amino acids: CASSLPGQGTEKLFF. CDR3 bases: TGTGCCAGCAGTTTACCGGGACAGGGGACGGAAAAACTGTTTTTT.

V usage is TRBV28 and J usage is TRBJ1-2; TRBD1 aligns across 7 bases. Germline loops: CDR1 MDHEN, CDR2 SYDVKM. The CDR3 totals 15 residues. V lost 6 bases and J lost 1; bases outside the gene matches: 8. The CDR3, as DNA: TGTGCCAGCAGGAGGGGACAGCTTATTAACTATGGCTACACCTTC. Protein product: CASRRGQLINYGYTF.

This clone has just one count. The CDR3 loop is CAWRGQGRSSPLHF. The CDR3 nucleotides read TGTGCCTGGAGAGGGCAGGGAAGGAGTTCACCCCTCCACTTT. The V call is TRBV30, the J call TRBJ1-6; maybe TRBD1 (5 bases). This CDR3 is built from 14 residues. Germline loops: CDR1 GTSNPN, CDR2 SVGIG (reference sequence). The V end was cut by 3 bases, the J end by 9 bases, with 15 bases between.

CDR3 protein: CASSGGRATEAFF. CDR3 nucleotides: TGTGCCAGCAGTGGGGGCAGGGCCACTGAAGCTTTCTTT. The V call is TRBV25-1, the J call TRBJ1-1; D may be TRBD1 (5 bases). Germline V gene data show CDR1 as MGHDK and CDR2 as SYGVNS. The V end was cut by 4 bases, the J end by 4 bases, with 10 bases between. The CDR3 is made up of 13 amino acids.

The V and J genes are TRBV7-2 and TRBJ2-1; perhaps TRBD2 as D (5 bases). The germline gives CDR1 SGHTA, CDR2 FQGNSA. Deletions cut 1 base from V and 4 bases from J, with 11 bases between. The CDR3 runs 15 residues. The CDR3 DNA reads as TGTGCCAGCAGCTTAGGGGCTAGCAGATACAATGAGCAGTTCTTC. This codes for CASSLGASRYNEQFF. Supplemented by reference TRBV7-2 and TRBJ2-1, the full variable domain reads GAGVSQSPSNKVTEKGKDVELRCDPISGHTALYWYRQSLGQGLEFLIYFQGNSAPDKSGLPSDRFSAERTGGSVSTLTIQRTQQEDSAVYLCASSLGASRYNEQFFGPGTRLTVL.

This chain links TRBV29-1 with TRBJ1-1; TRBD1 might be the D (5 bases). Germline V gene lookup returns CDR1 SQVTM and CDR2 ANQGSEA. The V gene lost 5 bases and the J gene lost 5 bases, with 15 bases spanning the gap. The CDR3 length is 13 residues. CDR3 coding DNA: TGCAGCGTTCAATCCAGGGTTGAAACTGAAGCTTTCTTT. Protein product: CSVQSRVETEAFF.

The chain recombines TRBV13 with TRBJ2-3, with D perhaps TRBD1 (6 bases). The V end was cut by 5 bases, the J end by 2 bases, with 17 bases between. The CDR3 extends over 16 amino acids. Per the germline V gene, CDR1 is PRHDT and CDR2 is FYEKMQ (reference sequence). Here the CDR3 DNA reads TGTGCCAGCAGCACTACTCCGGGACAAATCACAGATACGCAGTATTTT. Residues: CASSTTPGQITDTQYF.

The genes are TRBV24-1 and TRBJ1-2; D unclear. V was clipped by 1 base and J by 0 bases, with 5 bases between them. This CDR3 comprises 14 residues. Germline V CDR1 and CDR2: KGHDR, SFDVKD. The CDR3 loop is CATSDFTANYGYTF. CDR3 sequence (DNA): TGTGCCACCAGTGATTTCACTGCTAACTATGGCTACACCTTC.

V gene TRBV15 combines with J gene TRBJ2-5; 7 bases align to TRBD1. This CDR3 contains 14 residues. CDR1 is LNHNV and CDR2 is YYDKDF in the germline V gene (reference sequence). The junction had 3 bases not matched to a gene; V was cut back by 1 base and J by 4 bases. CDR3 sequence: CATSRGDRAETQYF. CDR3 DNA: TGTGCCACCAGCAGAGGCGACAGGGCAGAGACCCAGTACTTC.

This chain uses TRBV3-1 (or the pseudogene TRBV3-2) with TRBJ2-7, with 10 nucleotides matching TRBD1. J lost 2 bases, V lost 1 base, and 8 bases had no gene match. This CDR3 has 17 amino acids. In germline, CDR1 is LGHDT, CDR2 YNNKEL (reference sequence). CDR3 DNA sequence: TGTGCCAGCAGCCAAGTGGGAGCGGGACAGGGGACCTACGAGCAGTACTTC. Translation gives CASSQVGAGQGTYEQYF.

The V gene is TRBV13, the J gene TRBJ2-7, with D perhaps matching TRBD1 (6 bases). Per germline, CDR1 PRHDT and CDR2 FYEKMQ (reference sequence). Trimming pared 0 bases from V and 4 bases from J, leaving 10 bases between. The CDR3 is 14 amino acids. This CDR3 is CASSLGAQGYEQYF. The CDR3, as DNA: TGTGCCAGCAGCTTAGGAGCTCAGGGGTACGAGCAGTACTTC. The variable domain in full, completed from reference TRBV13 and TRBJ2-7, reads AAGVIQSPRHLIKEKRETATLKCYPIPRHDTVYWYQQGPGQDPQFLISFYEKMQSDKGSIPDRFSAQQFSDYHSELNMSSLELGDSALYFCASSLGAQGYEQYFGPGTRLTVT.

This chain connects TRBV19 to TRBJ1-5, with 7 bases that match TRBD1. The ends lost 5 bases at V and 0 bases at J; junction bases unmatched: 7. The CDR3 totals 16 residues. CDR1 and CDR2 from the germline V gene are LNHDA and SQIVND (reference sequence). CDR3 loop: CASSLDRKYSNQPQHF. CDR3 nucleotides: TGTGCCAGTAGTCTGGACAGGAAGTATAGCAATCAGCCCCAGCATTTT.

The V and J genes are TRBV24-1 and TRBJ2-1; D might be TRBD2 (6 bases). CDR1 is KGHDR, CDR2 SFDVKD, per germline. The ends were cut back, 3 bases at V and 2 bases at J, with 16 bases in the middle. The CDR3 sequence is 17 residues long. The CDR3 DNA follows: TGTGCCACCAGTGATCCCAGACTAGGAGGAACCTACAATGAGCAGTTCTTC. Translating it yields CATSDPRLGGTYNEQFF.

V gene TRBV3-1 (or the pseudogene TRBV3-2) combines with J gene TRBJ2-7; 7 nucleotides align to TRBD2. In germline, CDR1 is LGHDT, CDR2 YNNKEL (reference sequence). V was pared by 0 bases and J by 3 bases, with 8 bases of the junction left unmatched. The CDR3 spans 16 residues. DNA for the CDR3: TGTGCCAGCAGCCAAGATTTGCTAGCGGCGGACTACGAGCAGTACTTC. Translation: CASSQDLLAADYEQYF.

The chain recombines TRBV15 with TRBJ2-7; D is possibly TRBD2 (6 bases). Per germline, CDR1 LNHNV and CDR2 YYDKDF (reference sequence). V gave up 1 base and J gave up 6 bases, with 13 bases separating them. The CDR3 totals 14 residues. The DNA for the CDR3 is TGTGCCACCAGCAGAGGTAGTTTGGGGGGCGAGCAGTACTTC. Protein product: CATSRGSLGGEQYF.

The rearrangement joins TRBV10-3 to TRBJ2-5, with 11 bases identical to TRBD2. The CDR3 runs 16 residues. CDR1 ENHRY and CDR2 SYGVKD come from the germline V gene. V shed 3 bases and J 5 bases; nucleotides not matched to a gene: 8. As DNA, the CDR3 is TGTGCCATCAGTGACTCGGGGACTAGCGGTGGTGAGACCCAGTACTTC. Protein product: CAISDSGTSGGETQYF.

With respect to this clone: This same CDR3 is encoded by further DNA sequences in the sample. The chain joins TRBV2 to TRBJ2-1; D gene ambiguous. CDR3 size: 11 residues. V shed 6 bases and J shed 3 bases, with 3 bases lying between them. The germline V gene encodes CDR1 SNHLY and CDR2 FYNNEI. Written as DNA, the CDR3 is TGTGCCAGCAGCTACTACAATGAGCAGTTCTTC. Translated, it gives CASSYYNEQFF.

V is TRBV27 and J is TRBJ1-1; 9 nucleotides agree with TRBD1. The length of the CDR3 is 14 residues. With 5 bases clipped from V and 4 bases from J, the junction kept 5 bases outside the gene matches. CDR1 is MNHEY, CDR2 SMNVEV, per germline (reference sequence). CDR3 amino acids: CASSTTTGGTEAFF. Written as DNA, the CDR3 is TGTGCCAGCAGTACGACGACAGGGGGCACTGAAGCTTTCTTT.

V is TRBV10-2 and J is TRBJ1-1; D may be TRBD1 (5 bases). CDR3 length: 15 amino acids. V lost 6 bases, J lost 1 base, and 15 bases lay in between. Germline V lookup: CDR1 WSHSY, CDR2 SAAADI. The CDR3 here is CASRGGEGWNTEAFF. The CDR3 DNA sequence: TGCGCCAGCAGGGGGGGAGAGGGATGGAACACTGAAGCTTTCTTT.

The gene calls are TRBV5-1 and TRBJ1-1, with D possibly being TRBD1 (6 bases). Trimming shortened V by 3 bases and J by 3 bases, and 12 bases separated the two germline ends. Germline V gives CDR1 SGHRS, CDR2 YFSETQ. The CDR3 has 14 amino acids. CDR3 sequence: CASSSLPGDTEAFF. The DNA for the CDR3 is TGCGCCAGCAGCTCATTACCAGGGGACACTGAAGCTTTCTTT.

The V call is TRBV6-2 or TRBV6-3, the J call TRBJ2-7; D is ambiguous. V was trimmed by 2 bases and J by 4 bases, leaving 9 bases between them. This CDR3 is 13 amino acids long. Germline V gene data show CDR1 as MNHEY and CDR2 as SVGEGT. This chain's CDR3 is CASSYVGEYEQYF. DNA for the CDR3: TGTGCCAGCAGTTACGTGGGCGAATACGAGCAGTACTTC.

V and J are TRBV5-1 and TRBJ1-3, with 7 bases aligning to TRBD1. This CDR3 has 17 residues. The V gene end was trimmed by 4 bases and the J gene end by 4 bases; junction bases not matched to a gene: 14. Germline assignment: CDR1 SGHRS and CDR2 YFSETQ. DNA of the CDR3: TGCGCCAGCAGCACCCTATATACCGGGACAGCCGGAAACACCATATATTTT. It codes for CASSTLYTGTAGNTIYF.

This sequence joins TRBV14 and TRBJ2-5; 9 bases agree with TRBD2. The germline gives CDR1 SGHDN, CDR2 FVKESK. Losses at the gene ends were 5 bases for V and 2 bases for J; bases not matched to a gene: 9. This CDR3 region has 16 residues. The chain's CDR3 is CASSVLAGRIQETQYF. CDR3 in DNA: TGTGCCAGCAGCGTTCTAGCGGGAAGAATTCAAGAGACCCAGTACTTC.